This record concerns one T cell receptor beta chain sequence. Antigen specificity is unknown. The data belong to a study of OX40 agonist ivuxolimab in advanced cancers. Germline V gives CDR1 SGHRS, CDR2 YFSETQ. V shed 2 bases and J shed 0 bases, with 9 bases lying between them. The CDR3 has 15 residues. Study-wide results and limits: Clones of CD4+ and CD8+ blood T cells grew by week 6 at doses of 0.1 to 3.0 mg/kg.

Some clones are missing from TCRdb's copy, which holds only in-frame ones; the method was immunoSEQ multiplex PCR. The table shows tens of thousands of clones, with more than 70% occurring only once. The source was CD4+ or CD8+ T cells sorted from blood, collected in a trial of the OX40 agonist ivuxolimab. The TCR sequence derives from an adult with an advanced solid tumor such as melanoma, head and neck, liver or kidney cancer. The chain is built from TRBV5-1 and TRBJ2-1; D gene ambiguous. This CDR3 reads CASSLGVGSYNEQFF. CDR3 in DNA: TGCGCCAGCAGCTTAGGTGTTGGCTCCTACAATGAGCAGTTCTTC.